The rows below give T cell receptor beta chains drawn from one sample of a study of blood T cell repertoires in COVID-19. TCRdb's table, derived via immunoSEQ multiplex PCR, lists solely in-frame clones and lacks some. The sample has about 240,000 clones; 70% to 85% are singletons. The sequencing input was peripheral blood. The receptors originated from a woman at least 80 years old with acute or convalescent COVID-19. Each CDR3 is given with its conserved first and last residue. Fields, in order: J gene, V gene, D gene, CDR3 length, clone size, CDR3 DNA, CDR3 protein. The D gene is left open where the match is weak. Size is stated for part of the rows, as once, few or many counts, or as a class when the clone is expanded.

>TRBJ2-1|TRBV2|TRBD2|17|NA
TGTGCCAGCACCCCGCTCATCGGGGGGGCGTTTGGCAATGAGCAGTTCTTC
CASTPLIGGAFGNEQFF
>TRBJ2-5|TRBV7-9|TRBD2|14|NA
TGTGCCAGCACCTCCGCCGGGAGGGAGGAGACCCAGTACTTC
CASTSAGREETQYF
>TRBJ1-2|TRBV30|TRBD1|14|NA
TGTGCCGGCCCCAGTCCAGGGGGAGAATATGGCTACACCTTC
CAGPSPGGEYGYTF
>TRBJ2-7|TRBV24-1|TRBD1|15|NA
TGTGCCACCAGTGATTCCGGGACAGGGAGCTACGAGCAGTACTTC
CATSDSGTGSYEQYF
>TRBJ1-6|TRBV5-6|TRBD1|14|NA
TGTGCCAGCAGCTTAGGGACAGATAATTCACCCCTCCACTTT
CASSLGTDNSPLHF
>TRBJ1-1|TRBV27|TRBD1|14|NA
TGTGCCAGCAGGTCCGGGACAGGGGTCACTGAAGCTTTCTTT
CASRSGTGVTEAFF
>TRBJ2-3|TRBV29-1|NA|16|NA
TGCAGCGTCGAAAGGGGGGGGCGCATGAGCACAGATACGCAGTATTTT
CSVERGGRMSTDTQYF
>TRBJ2-2|TRBV7-3|TRBD1|14|few
TGTGCCAGCAGCTTATGGGACAGGGCCGGGGAGCTGTTTTTT
CASSLWDRAGELFF
>TRBJ1-1|TRBV7-2|NA|14|NA
TGTGCCAGCAGCTTAGGTCGGGGGAACACTGAAGCTTTCTTT
CASSLGRGNTEAFF
>TRBJ1-3|TRBV5-1|NA|17|NA
TGCGCCAGCAGCTTGGCACAGGGATCGTCGATAGGAAACACCATATATTTT
CASSLAQGSSIGNTIYF
>TRBJ1-5|TRBV16|NA|14|NA
TGTGCCAGCAGCGCAGAATTTAGCAATCAGCCCCAGCATTTT
CASSAEFSNQPQHF
>TRBJ1-6|TRBV7-2|NA|12|NA
TGTGCCAGCAGCCTACTTCGTTCACCCCTCCACTTT
CASSLLRSPLHF
>TRBJ1-5|TRBV20-1|NA|14|once
TGCAGTGCTAGTACCTGGGGGGTCTCTGAGCCCCAGCATTTT
CSASTWGVSEPQHF
>TRBJ2-3|TRBV7-7|NA|15|NA
TGTGCTAGCAGCAAAAGGACAGATCCCACAGATACGCAGTATTTT
CASSKRTDPTDTQYF
>TRBJ1-2|TRBV19|NA|13|once
TGTGCCAGTAGTATCGGCAACTCGGGAGGCTACACCTTC
CASSIGNSGGYTF
>TRBJ1-4|TRBV6-5|TRBD1|14|NA
TGTGCCAGCAGTTACCGACAGGGCGGGGAAAAACTGTTTTTT
CASSYRQGGEKLFF
>TRBJ1-2|TRBV12-3/TRBV12-4|NA|12|NA
TGTGCCAGCAGTACCGGTAACTATGGCTACACCTTC
CASSTGNYGYTF
>TRBJ1-1|TRBV5-1|NA|15|NA
TGCGCCAGCAGCTCCGGGTCAACGGGGAGCACTGAAGCTTTCTTT
CASSSGSTGSTEAFF
>TRBJ2-1|TRBV28|TRBD2|16|NA
TGTGCCAGCAGTCCCTCGCCGGCGGGGGGGCGAAATGAGCAGTTCTTC
CASSPSPAGGRNEQFF
>TRBJ1-6|TRBV5-4|NA|15|NA
TGTGCCAGCAGCTTGGACCCCTCTATCCTTTCACCCCTCCACTTT
CASSLDPSILSPLHF
>TRBJ2-5|TRBV19|TRBD2|16|NA
TGTGCCAGTAGTATAGGAGGAGCGGGGGGCCAAGAGACCCAGTACTTC
CASSIGGAGGQETQYF
>TRBJ2-5|TRBV5-4|TRBD2|16|few
TGTGCCAGCAGCTTCCCTGCGCGGGGGGGTTCTGAGACCCAGTACTTC
CASSFPARGGSETQYF
>TRBJ1-6|TRBV3-1/TRBV3-2|NA|16|NA
TGTGCCAGCAGCCAAGACACTTTGCCTGATAATTCACCCCTCCACTTT
CASSQDTLPDNSPLHF
>TRBJ2-7|TRBV15|NA|15|NA
TGTGCCACCAGCAGAAAGCAGGGGCTAGACTACGAGCAGTACTTC
CATSRKQGLDYEQYF
>TRBJ1-2|TRBV6-5|NA|13|NA
TGTGCCAGCACGGGGGGCGCGGGCTATGGCTACACCTTC
CASTGGAGYGYTF
>TRBJ1-6|TRBV6-6|NA|17|NA
TGTGCCAGCAGTCAACATTTGACAGGTCTCTATAATTCACCCCTCCACTTT
CASSQHLTGLYNSPLHF
>TRBJ2-1|TRBV19|TRBD2|14|few
TGTGCCAGTAGTTTCCGGGGGGTCTACAATGAGCAGTTCTTC
CASSFRGVYNEQFF
>TRBJ1-1|TRBV3-1/TRBV3-2|NA|11|NA
TGTGCCAGCAGCTCCTACACTGAAGCTTTCTTT
CASSSYTEAFF
>TRBJ1-2|TRBV7-6|TRBD1|14|NA
TGTGCCAGCAGCCCCCGGGGGACAGGGGACGGCTACACCTTC
CASSPRGTGDGYTF
>TRBJ1-3|TRBV9|NA|15|NA
TGTGCCAGCAGCGTAAGATCAGGTACAGGAAACACCATATATTTT
CASSVRSGTGNTIYF
>TRBJ2-7|TRBV19|TRBD1|14|NA
TGTGCCAGTAGTACAGACAGGGCTTCCTACGAGCAGTACTTC
CASSTDRASYEQYF
>TRBJ1-3|TRBV30|NA|14|NA
TGTGCCTGGAGCGCGGGGGGATCTGGAAACACCATATATTTT
CAWSAGGSGNTIYF
>TRBJ2-3|TRBV6-5|NA|14|NA
TGTGCCAGCAAGGTTGGGACTCACACAGATACGCAGTATTTT
CASKVGTHTDTQYF
>TRBJ2-2|TRBV7-2|TRBD2|17|NA
TGTGCCAGCAGCTTAGTAGGGCTAGCGGCGAACACCGGGGAGCTGTTTTTT
CASSLVGLAANTGELFF
>TRBJ1-2|TRBV2|NA|11|NA
TGTGCCAGCCATCCTCAGGGAGGCTACACCTTC
CASHPQGGYTF
>TRBJ1-5|TRBV5-1|NA|15|NA
TGCGCCAGCAGCTTGGCGGGGTATAGCAATCAGCCCCAGCATTTT
CASSLAGYSNQPQHF
>TRBJ2-2|TRBV19|NA|14|NA
TGTGCCAGTAGTATTGAGAGAGGCACCGGGGAGCTGTTTTTT
CASSIERGTGELFF
>TRBJ1-2|TRBV5-1|TRBD1|16|NA
TGCGCCAGCAGCCCTAGCCCCGGGACAGGGGATTATGGCTACACCTTC
CASSPSPGTGDYGYTF
>TRBJ2-3|TRBV28|TRBD1|14|few
TGTGCCAGCAGTTCCACAGGGGGCACAGATACGCAGTATTTT
CASSSTGGTDTQYF
>TRBJ1-2|TRBV2|TRBD1|13|NA
TGTGCCAGCACCTTGGAACAGGGGGGCCTCTACACCTTC
CASTLEQGGLYTF
>TRBJ2-1|TRBV9|TRBD1|14|NA
TGTGCCAGCAGCGTAGCCACAGGGGGCAGTGAGCAGTTCTTC
CASSVATGGSEQFF
>TRBJ2-3|TRBV2|NA|12|NA
TGTGCCATTTCCGGACAGACAGATACGCAGTATTTT
CAISGQTDTQYF
>TRBJ1-5|TRBV19|NA|16|NA
TGTGCCAGTACGCGAGCAGGGGTTTCGCGCAATCAGCCCCAGCATTTT
CASTRAGVSRNQPQHF
>TRBJ1-3|TRBV7-3|TRBD1|17|once
TGTGCCAGCAGCGGACGGACAGGGCCGAGCTCTGGAAACACCATATATTTT
CASSGRTGPSSGNTIYF
>TRBJ1-5|TRBV23-1|NA|15|NA
TGCGCCAGCAAGCCTTGCAGGGCTAGCAATCAGCCCCAGCATTTT
CASKPCRASNQPQHF
>TRBJ1-4|TRBV5-5|NA|15|NA
TGTGCCAGCAGCTTGGTCCCGTATCTAGACGAAAAACTGTTTTTT
CASSLVPYLDEKLFF
>TRBJ2-1|TRBV28|TRBD2|15|NA
TGTGCCAGCAGTTTATCGGGACTGGGGGGGAATGAGCAGTTCTTC
CASSLSGLGGNEQFF
>TRBJ2-6|TRBV27|TRBD1|18|NA
TGTGCCAGCAGTTTCTTCCTGAGGGGGCTCCCTGGGGCCAACGTCCTGACTTTC
CASSFFLRGLPGANVLTF
>TRBJ2-5|TRBV7-6|TRBD1|15|NA
TGTGCCAGCAGCTTAGGGAGACAGGGACAAGAGACCCAGTACTTC
CASSLGRQGQETQYF
>TRBJ2-5|TRBV28|TRBD2|15|NA
TGTGCCAGCAGTTTAATAGCGGGGCGCCAAGAGACCCAGTACTTC
CASSLIAGRQETQYF
>TRBJ2-7|TRBV4-1|TRBD1|15|NA
TGCGCCAGCAGCCAAAAGGGGACAGGAGTTTACGAGCAGTACTTC
CASSQKGTGVYEQYF
>TRBJ1-2|TRBV10-3|NA|16|NA
TGTGCCATCAGTGAGTCGAGTGGGACTACGTCTGGGGGCTACACCTTC
CAISESSGTTSGGYTF
>TRBJ2-7|TRBV12-5|TRBD1|15|NA
TGTGCTAGTGGTTTGCGGACAGGGCGGTCCTACGAGCAGTACTTC
CASGLRTGRSYEQYF
>TRBJ2-3|TRBV28|NA|21|NA
TGTGCCAGCAGTTTCCACTTCGCCCGGGCTGTAAGGACACGTAGCACAGATACGCAGTATTTT
CASSFHFARAVRTRSTDTQYF
>TRBJ2-1|TRBV7-7|NA|16|many
TGTGCTAGCAGCTTAAAGGGGCCATCTAGGTACAATGAGCAGTTCTTC
CASSLKGPSRYNEQFF